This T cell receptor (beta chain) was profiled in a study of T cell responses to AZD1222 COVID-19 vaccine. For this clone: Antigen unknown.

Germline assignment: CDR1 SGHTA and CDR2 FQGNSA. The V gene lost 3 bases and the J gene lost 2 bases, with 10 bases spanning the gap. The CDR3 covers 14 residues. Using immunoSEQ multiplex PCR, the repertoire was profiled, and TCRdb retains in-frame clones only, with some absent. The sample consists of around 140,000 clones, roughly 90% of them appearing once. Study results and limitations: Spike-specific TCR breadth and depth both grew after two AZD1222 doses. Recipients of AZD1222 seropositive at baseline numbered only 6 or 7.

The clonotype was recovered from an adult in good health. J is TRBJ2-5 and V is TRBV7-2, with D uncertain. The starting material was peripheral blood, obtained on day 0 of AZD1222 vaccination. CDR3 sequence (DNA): TGTGCCAGCAGCTTCTATGCCCTACAAGAGACCCAGTACTTC. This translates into CASSFYALQETQYF.